The 11 T cell receptor beta chains below were found in one sample sequenced in a study of regulatory T cells in long-lasting Graves disease listed by TCRdb under 2021. What the time point label conveys for this sample: persistent/refractory GD, antithyroid drugs over 5 years with positive TRAb. For both TCR sequencing and RNA sequencing, RNA was extracted from PBMCs in TRIzol. The library was generated by multiplex PCR. The sequencer listed for this sample is Illumina HiSeq 4000. CDR3 regions were amplified by Arm-PCR with iRepertoire HTBI primers to construct TCR beta libraries. The raw public data were reprocessed by TCRdb itself: fastp quality trimming at Q25, MiXCR clonotype calling, in-frame beta chains only. Each CDR3 protein gets just one entry, which takes the most common genes and DNA from the rows behind it. This sample lists about 660,000 distinct CDR3 sequences; around 30% were detected once. The ten largest clones represent about 42% of the sample.

The sequencing here drew on peripheral blood mononuclear cells (PBMCs), taken when the disease was refractory, from a patient treated with antithyroid drugs. The receptors stem from a female donor with Graves disease.

The V gene is TRBV6-5, the J gene TRBJ1-2; D gene ambiguous. CDR3 length: 14 amino acids. The V gene lost 2 bases and the J gene lost 3 bases, with 10 bases spanning the gap. Germline lookup yields CDR1 MNHEY and CDR2 SVGAGI. CDR3 region: CASSYHVLDYGYTF. The CDR3, as DNA: TGTGCCAGCAGTTACCATGTTCTGGACTATGGCTACACCTTC.

The sample holds many counts of this clonotype. This sequence joins TRBV2 and TRBJ1-4; D is undetermined. Trimming removed 3 bases from V and 5 bases from J, with 10 bases in between. Per germline, CDR1 SNHLY and CDR2 FYNNEI. This CDR3 comprises 14 residues. CDR3 sequence reads: CASSEVSANEKLFF. The CDR3 DNA reads TGTGCCAGCAGTGAGGTCAGCGCAAATGAAAAACTGTTTTTT.

This clonotype was counted at least ten times. The V call is TRBV28, the J call TRBJ1-2, with TRBD1 matching over 9 bases. CDR1 is MDHEN, CDR2 SYDVKM, per germline. V lost 2 bases and J lost 4; bases outside the gene matches: 2. This CDR3 spans 14 amino acids. This CDR3 is CASSLDRGSYGYTF. The CDR3 DNA is TGTGCCAGCAGTTTAGACAGGGGGTCCTATGGCTACACCTTC.

This chain joins TRBV29-1 and TRBJ1-1; D is perhaps TRBD1 (6 bases). From germline, CDR1 is SQVTM and CDR2 ANQGSEA. Trimming shortened V by 3 bases and J by 5 bases, and 10 bases separated the two germline ends. The CDR3 contains 12 residues. This chain's CDR3 is CSVDQGRTEAFF. CDR3 nucleotide sequence: TGCAGCGTTGATCAGGGGAGGACTGAAGCTTTCTTT. The complete variable domain, with remaining parts taken from reference TRBV29-1 and TRBJ1-1, reads SAVISQKPSRDICQRGTSLTIQCQVDSQVTMMFWYRQQPGQSLTLIATANQGSEATYESGFVIDKFPISRPNLTFSTLTVSNMSPEDSSIYLCSVDQGRTEAFFGQGTRLTVV.

This clonotype was detected ten times or more. This sequence joins TRBV6-1 and TRBJ1-4, with a tentative D call TRBD1 (5 bases). The CDR3 is 16 amino acids. CDR1 and CDR2 from the germline V gene are MNHNS and SASEGT. Trimming removed 5 bases from V and 6 bases from J, with 19 bases in between. The CDR3 DNA reads as TGTGCCAGCAGTCAACCAGAGGGGATCGTGGATGAAAAACTGTTTTTT. It is translated as CASSQPEGIVDEKLFF.

This chain connects TRBV5-1 to TRBJ1-4; 7 bases are shared with TRBD1. Trimming at V came to 4 bases and at J to 8 bases, leaving 14 bases not matched to a gene. Germline-derived CDR1 and CDR2 are SGHRS and YFSETQ. This CDR3 region has 16 residues. The CDR3 loop is CASSLGTVTLEEKLFF. Here the CDR3 DNA reads TGCGCCAGCAGCCTCGGGACAGTGACTTTGGAGGAAAAACTGTTTTTT.

The DNA of the CDR3 is TGTGCCAGCAGCCAACAGGGAGTGGACTACAATGAGCAGTTCTTC. Translation gives CASSQQGVDYNEQFF. The genes are TRBV3-1 and TRBJ2-1, with D perhaps given as TRBD1 or TRBD2 (5 bases each). The germline CDR1 and CDR2 sequences are LGHDT and YNNKEL (reference sequence). The ends were cut back, 2 bases at V and 3 bases at J, with 11 bases in the middle. The CDR3 length is 15 residues.

This clonotype was seen at least ten times. The chain uses TRBV12-3 or TRBV12-4 and TRBJ2-5, with 9 bases identical to TRBD1. The CDR3 covers 13 residues. The V gene end was trimmed by 7 bases and the J gene end by 4 bases; junction bases not matched to a gene: 4. Written as DNA, the CDR3 is TGTGCCAGCAACCCGGGACAGGGAGAGACCCAGTACTTC. It yields the protein CASNPGQGETQYF.

This clonotype has a count of ten or more. V gene TRBV28 combines with J gene TRBJ1-4, with a tentative D call TRBD1 (5 bases). The CDR3 has 15 amino acids. Between the trimmed V and J ends, which lost 4 bases and 5 bases, there was a span of 14 bases. Germline V gene data show CDR1 as MDHEN and CDR2 as SYDVKM. As DNA, the CDR3 is TGTGCCAGCAGTTCGACGGGACTACCGAATGAAAAACTGTTTTTT. Encoded protein: CASSSTGLPNEKLFF. Using reference TRBV28 and TRBJ1-4 for the parts outside the CDR3, the full variable domain is DVKVTQSSRYLVKRTGEKVFLECVQDMDHENMFWYRQDPGLGLRLIYFSYDVKMKEKGDIPEGYSVSREKKERFSLILESASTNQTSMYLCASSSTGLPNEKLFFGSGTQLSVL.

J is TRBJ1-5 and V is TRBV28, with D unresolved. Trimming cost V 8 bases and J 5 bases, with 13 bases left between them. CDR1 MDHEN and CDR2 SYDVKM come from the germline V gene. The CDR3 has 13 amino acids. CDR3 protein: CASDNRGDQPQHF. The CDR3 nucleotides read TGTGCCAGCGATAACAGAGGAGATCAGCCCCAGCATTTT.

The V call is TRBV5-1, the J call TRBJ2-4, with TRBD2 as a possible D gene (6 bases). The germline V gene encodes CDR1 SGHRS and CDR2 YFSETQ. V was shortened by 0 bases and J by 6 bases, with 10 bases between the two germline ends. The CDR3 is made up of 14 amino acids. The CDR3: CASSLEARGNIQYF. CDR3 in DNA: TGCGCCAGCAGCTTGGAGGCGCGGGGAAACATTCAGTACTTC.